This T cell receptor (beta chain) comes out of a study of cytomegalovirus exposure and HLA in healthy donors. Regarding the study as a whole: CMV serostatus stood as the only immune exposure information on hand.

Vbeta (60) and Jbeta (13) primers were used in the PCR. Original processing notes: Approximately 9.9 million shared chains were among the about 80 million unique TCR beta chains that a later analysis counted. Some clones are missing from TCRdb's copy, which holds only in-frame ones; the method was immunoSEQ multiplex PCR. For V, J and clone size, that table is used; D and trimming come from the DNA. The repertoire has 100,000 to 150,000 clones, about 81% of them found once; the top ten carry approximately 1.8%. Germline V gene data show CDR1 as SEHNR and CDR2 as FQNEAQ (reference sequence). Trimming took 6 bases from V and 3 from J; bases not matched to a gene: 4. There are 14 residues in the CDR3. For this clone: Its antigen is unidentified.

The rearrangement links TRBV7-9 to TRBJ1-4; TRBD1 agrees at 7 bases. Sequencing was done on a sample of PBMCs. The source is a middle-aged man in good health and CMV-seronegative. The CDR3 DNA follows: TGTGCCAGCAGTCGGACAGGTGCTAATGAAAAACTGTTTTTT. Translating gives CASSRTGANEKLFF.